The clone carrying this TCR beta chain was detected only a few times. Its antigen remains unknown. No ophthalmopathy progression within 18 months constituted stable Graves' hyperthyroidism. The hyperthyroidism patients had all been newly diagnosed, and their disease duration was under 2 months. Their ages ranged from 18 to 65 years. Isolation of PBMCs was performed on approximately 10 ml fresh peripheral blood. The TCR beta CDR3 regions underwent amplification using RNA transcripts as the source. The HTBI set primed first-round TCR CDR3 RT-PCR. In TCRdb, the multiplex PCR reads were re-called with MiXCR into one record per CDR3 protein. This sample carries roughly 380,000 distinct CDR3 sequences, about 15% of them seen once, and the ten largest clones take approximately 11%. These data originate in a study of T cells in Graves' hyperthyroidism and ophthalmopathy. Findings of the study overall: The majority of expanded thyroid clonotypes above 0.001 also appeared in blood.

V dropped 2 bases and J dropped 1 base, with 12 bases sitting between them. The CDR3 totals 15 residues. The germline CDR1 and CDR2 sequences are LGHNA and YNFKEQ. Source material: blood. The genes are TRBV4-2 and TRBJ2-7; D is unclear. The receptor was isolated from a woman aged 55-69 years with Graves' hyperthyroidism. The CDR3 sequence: CASSQQRVSSYEQYF. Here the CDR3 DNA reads TGTGCCAGCAGCCAACAGAGAGTATCTTCCTACGAGCAGTACTTC.